This T cell receptor (beta chain) was captured by sequencing in a study of cytomegalovirus exposure and HLA in healthy donors. Regarding the study as a whole: Most CMV-associated TCR beta chains appeared HLA-restricted in a later analysis. DRB1 showed the most TCR associations and HLA-C the fewest in a later analysis, as rates varied by HLA locus. Fewer N-insertions than the roughly 630-donor mean were reportedly shown by an Asian-associated ancestry cluster in a later analysis.

PCR primers comprised 60 Vbeta and 13 Jbeta primers. Authors' analysis steps: Among the unique TCR beta chains that a later analysis counted, about 81 million in all, about 11 million were shared. Assay used: immunoSEQ multiplex PCR; TCRdb lists only in-frame clones, some missing. V and J calls and clone size follow that table, whereas D and trimming were derived from the DNA. There are around 130,000 clones in the sample; roughly 80% occur only once, and 2.1% lies in the top ten. The CDR3 covers 15 residues. Comment on this clone: Its antigen is as yet unknown.

V is TRBV12-2 and J is TRBJ2-1; the table calls TRBD2, which could not be checked here. TRBV12-2 is classified as a pseudogene. Sequenced sample: PBMCs. This receptor was identified in a man aged 25 to 40 in good health and CMV-seronegative. CDR3 sequence: CASRWRSGSYNEQFF. CDR3 nucleotides: TGTGCAAGTCGCTGGAGGTCCGGCTCCTACAATGAGCAGTTCTTC.